Following are 11 T cell receptor beta chains from one sample sequenced in a study of T cells in tuberculosis. The method was immunoSEQ multiplex PCR; TCRdb's version includes in-frame clones alone and lacks a portion of them. Of about 41,000 clones in the sample, about 95% were seen once. Specimen: PBMCs. The receptor set was obtained from a donor aged 5-35 years with latent tuberculosis or without tuberculosis infection.

The V and J genes are TRBV2 and TRBJ2-1, with D possibly TRBD2 on 5 matching bases. The CDR3 totals 15 residues. Germline lookup yields CDR1 SNHLY and CDR2 FYNNEI. V lost 6 bases and J lost 6, with 18 bases in between. The DNA for the CDR3 is TGTGCCAGCAGGGCTCGGTTGGCAGCGGTCAATGAGCAGTTCTTC. Translating gives CASRARLAAVNEQFF.

The J gene is TRBJ1-2, the V gene TRBV19, with 9 nucleotides matching TRBD1. The ends lost 2 bases at V and 6 bases at J; junction bases unmatched: 4. The CDR3 is made up of 14 amino acids. Looked up from germline, CDR1 is LNHDA and CDR2 is SQIVND (reference sequence). Here the CDR3 reads CASSIPGQGDGYTF. In DNA form, the CDR3 reads TGTGCCAGTAGTATACCGGGACAGGGAGATGGCTACACCTTC.

This chain links TRBV27 with TRBJ2-1; TRBD2 is a possible D gene (5 bases). V was shortened by 3 bases and J by 0 bases, with 12 bases between the two germline ends. CDR1 is MNHEY and CDR2 is SMNVEV in the germline V gene (reference sequence). This CDR3 contains 16 residues. The CDR3 protein is CASSLSSLSSYNEQFF. The CDR3 DNA is TGTGCCAGCAGTTTGTCTAGCCTTAGCTCCTACAATGAGCAGTTCTTC.

The rearrangement links TRBV7-6 to TRBJ2-2; TRBD1 aligns across 7 bases. The CDR3 contains 16 residues. Germline V gene lookup returns CDR1 SGHVS and CDR2 FNYEAQ. The junction had 5 bases not matched to a gene; V was cut back by 4 bases and J by 0 bases. The CDR3 nucleotides read TGTGCCAGCAGCTCGCGACAGGGCGCGAACACCGGGGAGCTGTTTTTT. Amino acid sequence: CASSSRQGANTGELFF.

The chain carries TRBV27 and TRBJ2-7, with 9 bases identical to TRBD1. The V and J ends lost 5 bases and 5 bases, in that order; junction bases with no gene match: 10. Germline lookup yields CDR1 MNHEY and CDR2 SMNVEV (reference sequence). The CDR3 is 15 residues long. CDR3 sequence (DNA): TGTGCCAGCAGTAATGTCCGGGACAGGGACGACGAGCAGTACTTC. Translating it yields CASSNVRDRDDEQYF.

The chain carries TRBV29-1 and TRBJ2-7, with D maybe TRBD1 (5 bases). V lost 2 bases and J 1 base, leaving 15 bases between the germline ends. Germline assignment: CDR1 SQVTM and CDR2 ANQGSEA. The CDR3 length is 15 residues. The CDR3 region is CSVELRTPTSYEQYF. CDR3 DNA: TGCAGCGTTGAATTACGGACACCTACATCCTACGAGCAGTACTTC.

The rearrangement uses TRBV10-3 and TRBJ2-3; TRBD2 matches 13 bases. V dropped 11 bases and J dropped 3; count of bases not matched to a gene: 8. The germline V gene encodes CDR1 ENHRY and CDR2 SYGVKD. This CDR3 contains 15 residues. CDR3: CASTGTSGETDTQYF. The CDR3 bases are TGTGCCTCCACCGGGACTAGCGGGGAAACAGATACGCAGTATTTT.

The V call is TRBV5-6, the J call TRBJ1-6; D possibly corresponds to TRBD1 (6 bases). This CDR3 comprises 14 residues. Germline lookup yields CDR1 SGHDT and CDR2 YYEEEE. Trimming left V 2 bases short and J 10 bases short, with 13 bases between. The DNA of the CDR3 is TGTGCCAGCAGCTTTCTAGGACAGAAGTCACCCCTCCACTTT. Amino acids: CASSFLGQKSPLHF. Full variable domain (remainder filled in from reference TRBV5-6 and TRBJ1-6): DAGVTQSPTHLIKTRGQQVTLRCSPKSGHDTVSWYQQALGQGPQFIFQYYEEEERQRGNFPDRFSGHQFPNYSSELNVNALLLGDSALYLCASSFLGQKSPLHFGNGTRLTVT.

The V call is TRBV29-1, the J call TRBJ1-2; D is perhaps TRBD1 (6 bases). Germline V gene data show CDR1 as SQVTM and CDR2 as ANQGSEA. The CDR3 sequence is 15 residues long. With 0 bases removed from V and 2 bases from J, the gap between germline ends came to 13 bases. DNA of the CDR3: TGCAGCGTTGAAGATCCTTACAGGGTGAACTATGGCTACACCTTC. This sequence encodes CSVEDPYRVNYGYTF.

J is TRBJ2-7 and V is TRBV7-9, with 9 bases identical to TRBD1. The CDR3 contains 13 residues. The V segment lost 5 bases and the J segment 3 bases; nucleotides outside the gene matches: 2. Germline V gene lookup returns CDR1 SEHNR and CDR2 FQNEAQ (reference sequence). For the CDR3, the DNA is TGTGCCAGCAGCCCGGGACAGGGCTACGAGCAGTACTTC. Protein product: CASSPGQGYEQYF.

The chain joins TRBV4-2 to TRBJ2-5; 7 positions match TRBD1. There are 13 residues in the CDR3. The V gene's germline CDR1 is LGHNA and CDR2 YNFKEQ. Trimming at V came to 0 bases and at J to 10 bases, leaving 5 bases not matched to a gene. CDR3 in amino acids: CASSQDGTEDQYF. CDR3 in DNA: TGTGCCAGCAGCCAAGATGGGACAGAGGACCAGTACTTC.